Below, 20 T cell receptor beta chains from the same sample are listed, as sequenced in a study of regulatory T cells in long-lasting Graves disease. iRepertoire HTBI primers and Arm-PCR of CDR3 regions built TCR beta libraries. TCRdb ran MiXCR on the multiplex PCR reads and lists one entry per CDR3 protein. The data show about 420,000 distinct CDR3 sequences, over 15% seen once. Indicated time point: newly diagnosed GD, antithyroid drugs for less than 3 months. From PBMCs, RNA was extracted and then used to make the TCR library. These data are also associated with another study on T cells in Graves' hyperthyroidism and ophthalmopathy.

The specimen comprised peripheral blood mononuclear cells (PBMCs), sampled at new diagnosis, from a patient treated with antithyroid drugs. These receptors were obtained from a woman aged 18 to 35 with Graves disease.

This clonotype was picked up a small number of times. The chain has TRBV5-6 and TRBJ2-1; a weak D match, TRBD2 (5 bases). This CDR3 has 12 amino acids. In germline, CDR1 is SGHDT, CDR2 YYEEEE. Trimming removed 4 bases from V and 8 bases from J, with 10 bases in between. CDR3 nucleotide sequence: TGTGCCAGCAGCCCGGACTGGGATGAGCAGTTCTTC. It specifies CASSPDWDEQFF.

DNA for the CDR3: TGCGCCAGCAGCCAAGACCAACACAGGGTCGAGCAGTACTTC. This encodes CASSQDQHRVEQYF. The chain joins TRBV4-3 to TRBJ2-7; D possibly corresponds to TRBD1 (6 bases). Germline lookup yields CDR1 LGHNA and CDR2 YSLEER. There are 14 residues in the CDR3. Trimming shortened V by 0 bases and J by 6 bases, and 12 bases separated the two germline ends.

This clonotype has ten or more counts. The gene calls are TRBV2 and TRBJ2-1; 9 nucleotides match TRBD1. Germline CDR1 reads SNHLY; CDR2 reads FYNNEI. CDR3 length: 13 residues. Trimming took 7 bases from V and 5 from J; bases not matched to a gene: 3. For the CDR3, the DNA is TGTGCCAGCATAGGACAGGGGAACAATGAGCAGTTCTTC. Translated, it gives CASIGQGNNEQFF.

V is TRBV19 and J is TRBJ1-1; 7 positions agree with TRBD1. Germline trimming cut 11 bases from V and 3 bases from J; bases unmatched to any gene: 6. The CDR3 loop spans 12 amino acids. Germline V lookup: CDR1 LNHDA, CDR2 SQIVND (reference sequence). This CDR3 is CACRDSHTEAFF. The CDR3 nucleotides are TGTGCCTGCAGGGACAGCCACACTGAAGCTTTCTTT.

The genes are TRBV20-1 and TRBJ2-7, with D maybe TRBD1 (6 bases). Looked up from germline, CDR1 is DFQATT and CDR2 is SNEGSKA (reference sequence). The CDR3 covers 11 residues. Trimming removed 6 bases from V and 5 bases from J, with 11 bases in between. The CDR3 DNA is TGCAGTGCCCCAAGACAGGACGAGCAGTACTTC. Amino acid sequence: CSAPRQDEQYF.

In the case of this clonotype: It may be a read error: a sequence one base away is much more abundant. V and J are TRBV18 and TRBJ2-3, with a tentative D call TRBD2 (5 bases). Per the germline V gene, CDR1 is KGHSH and CDR2 is LQKENI. The CDR3 length is 14 residues. The CDR3: CASSPSRGSTEALF. DNA of the CDR3: TGTGCCAGCTCACCATCGCGTGGGAGCACTGAAGCTTTGTTT.

This clonotype was recorded many times. The chain employs TRBV13 and TRBJ2-7, with TRBD1 matching 10 bases. Germline V gene lookup returns CDR1 PRHDT and CDR2 FYEKMQ (reference sequence). The CDR3 is made up of 16 amino acids. J lost 2 bases, V lost 4 bases, and 8 bases had no gene match. The CDR3 bases are TGTGCCAGCAGCTCCCACGGACAGGGGGGCCCCTACGAGCAGTACTTC. Translating it yields CASSSHGQGGPYEQYF.

This clonotype was seen at least ten times. The V and J genes are TRBV30 and TRBJ1-1; D is ambiguous. The germline gives CDR1 GTSNPN, CDR2 SVGIG (reference sequence). The CDR3 contains 12 residues. V lost 2 bases and J 1 base, leaving 5 bases between the germline ends. The CDR3 loop is CAWSWANTEAFF. DNA for the CDR3: TGTGCCTGGAGTTGGGCGAACACTGAAGCTTTCTTT.

The CDR3 DNA reads TGTGCCAGCACCGATGATGCACCTCGGGGTGAAAAACTGTTTTTT. It translates to CASTDDAPRGEKLFF. The gene calls are TRBV6-1 and TRBJ1-4, with no clear D. The germline CDR1 and CDR2 sequences are MNHNS and SASEGT. V lost 7 bases to trimming and J lost 7 bases, with 19 bases between them. This CDR3 comprises 15 residues.

This clonotype came up a few times. DNA for the CDR3: TGCAGTGCTACGACAGGGGACAATGAGCAGTTCTTC. It encodes CSATTGDNEQFF. The rearrangement uses TRBV20-1 and TRBJ2-1, with TRBD1 matching over 8 bases. The V gene's germline CDR1 is DFQATT and CDR2 SNEGSKA (reference sequence). V trimming: 4 bases; J trimming: 5 bases; junction bases outside the gene matches: 1. This CDR3 comprises 12 residues.

On this clonotype: This clone may be a read error of a much larger clone one base away. The chain has TRBV20-1 and TRBJ2-4; maybe TRBD2 (6 bases). The last part of the DNA fits TRBJ2-1 better; the J call may be wrong. Germline CDR1 reads DFQATT; CDR2 reads SNEGSKA (reference sequence). The CDR3 is made up of 15 amino acids. The CDR3 bases are TGCAGTGCCCCGCAGAGTCTAGCGTTCTCCTACGAGCAGTTCTTC. This encodes CSAPQSLAFSYEQFF.

This clonotype has ten or more counts. The chain carries TRBV2 and TRBJ2-5; 11 bases agree with TRBD2. The CDR3 length is 15 residues. Looked up from germline, CDR1 is SNHLY and CDR2 is FYNNEI. Trimming removed 2 bases from V and 3 bases from J; junction bases left unmatched: 2. CDR3 sequence reads: CASSERGLAEETQYF. The CDR3 bases are TGTGCCAGCAGTGAAAGGGGACTAGCGGAAGAGACCCAGTACTTC.

There are a few counts of this clonotype. The chain is built from TRBV4-3 and TRBJ2-1; tentatively, D is TRBD2 (7 bases). This CDR3 comprises 15 residues. The V gene lost 1 base and the J gene lost 8 bases, with 15 bases spanning the gap. Germline V lookup: CDR1 LGHNA, CDR2 YSLEER. CDR3 region: CASSQVGGGPDEQFF. CDR3 nucleotide sequence: TGCGCCAGCAGCCAAGTAGGGGGAGGGCCGGATGAGCAGTTCTTC.

This clonotype was observed at least ten times. The germline gene is not matched at one end of the junction; a read error may be the cause. The chain carries TRBV5-1 and TRBJ2-7; TRBD1 matches 8 bases. The germline gives CDR1 SGHRS, CDR2 YFSETQ. This CDR3 is 12 amino acids long. The DNA for the CDR3 is TGCGCCAGCAGCGATCTCCGGGACAGGCGGAATTTC. Residues: CASSDLRDRRNF.

The chain carries TRBV29-1 and TRBJ2-3; D is undetermined. The germline gives CDR1 SQVTM, CDR2 ANQGSEA. The CDR3 covers 12 residues. Trimming cost V 5 bases and J 3 bases, with 9 bases left between them. The CDR3 spells CSVNTGTDTQYF. In DNA form, the CDR3 reads TGCAGCGTTAACACTGGGACAGATACGCAGTATTTT.

The CDR3 here is CSAIDNYEQYF. CDR3 nucleotide sequence: TGCAGTGCTATTGACAACTACGAGCAGTACTTC. The chain is built from TRBV20-1 and TRBJ2-7; D is uncertain. Germline V lookup: CDR1 DFQATT, CDR2 SNEGSKA (reference sequence). The CDR3 totals 11 residues. Trimming shortened V by 4 bases and J by 3 bases, and 7 bases separated the two germline ends.

Of note for this clonotype: The junction does not match germline at one end; this may be a read error. The V and J genes are TRBV28 and TRBJ2-1; 14 bases are a match to TRBD2. Germline CDR1 reads MDHEN; CDR2 reads SYDVKM. CDR3 size: 17 residues. In DNA, the CDR3 is TGTGCCAGCAGCAGTTTCGGGACTAGCGGGAGTTACAATGGGCAGTTCTTC. Protein: CASSSFGTSGSYNGQFF.

The V gene is TRBV24-1, the J gene TRBJ2-5; 7 bases are shared with TRBD1. The CDR3 covers 14 residues. Per germline, CDR1 KGHDR and CDR2 SFDVKD. After removal of 2 bases from V and 1 base from J, the junction contained 0 bases not matched to a gene. CDR3 coding DNA: TGTGCCACCAGTGATTGGGACAGCCAAGAGACCCAGTACTTC. It yields the protein CATSDWDSQETQYF.

This clonotype came up a few times. The rearrangement joins TRBV3-1 to TRBJ2-7; 8 nucleotides line up with TRBD1. Germline V gene lookup returns CDR1 LGHDT and CDR2 YNNKEL (reference sequence). The V segment lost 0 bases and the J segment 0 bases; nucleotides outside the gene matches: 4. The CDR3 is 16 amino acids. CDR3 in DNA: TGTGCCAGCAGCCAAGATCGGACAGGGAGCTCCTACGAGCAGTACTTC. Its translation: CASSQDRTGSSYEQYF.

This clonotype came up many times. V and J are TRBV30 and TRBJ2-3; 9 nucleotides align to TRBD2. Per germline, CDR1 GTSNPN and CDR2 SVGIG (reference sequence). V lost 1 base, J lost 0 bases, and 2 bases stayed unmatched. The CDR3 covers 15 residues. The DNA for the CDR3 is TGTGCCTGGAGTGAACTAGCGGGTAGCACAGATACGCAGTATTTT. Amino acid sequence: CAWSELAGSTDTQYF.